This T cell receptor beta chain came from a study of cytomegalovirus exposure and HLA in healthy donors. Study in general: Out of 398 genotyped donors, roughly 80% belonged to the Caucasian-associated ancestry cluster. Notes on the study in general: Most subjects had HLA-A and HLA-B alleles reportedly predicted accurately by TCR beta sequences.

This clone was counted a single time. Its antigen is unknown. The CDR3 has 17 amino acids. Germline-derived CDR1 and CDR2 are KGHSH and LQKENI. After removal of 0 bases from V and 8 bases from J, the junction contained 12 bases not matched to a gene. The PCR ran on 60 Vbeta and 13 Jbeta primers. The protocol was immunoSEQ multiplex PCR, while the TCRdb copy is restricted to in-frame clones and leaves out a portion. The table has about 160,000 clones, more than 65% seen once. V usage is TRBV18 and J usage is TRBJ1-4; 7 bases agree with TRBD1. The sample was PBMCs. The receptor's source is a man in his fifties or sixties in good health and CMV-seropositive. CDR3 amino acids: CASSPPNGGTGDEKLFF. Written as DNA, the CDR3 is TGTGCCAGCTCACCACCAAACGGTGGAACAGGGGACGAAAAACTGTTTTTT.